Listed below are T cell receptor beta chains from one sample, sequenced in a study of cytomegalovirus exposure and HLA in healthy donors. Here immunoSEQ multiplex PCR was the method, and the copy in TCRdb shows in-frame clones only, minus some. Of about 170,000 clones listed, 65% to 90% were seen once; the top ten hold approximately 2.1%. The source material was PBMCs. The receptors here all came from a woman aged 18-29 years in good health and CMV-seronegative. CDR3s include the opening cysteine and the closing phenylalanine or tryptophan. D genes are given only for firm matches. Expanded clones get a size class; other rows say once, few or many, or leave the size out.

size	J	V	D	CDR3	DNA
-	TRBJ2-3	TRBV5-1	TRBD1	CASGQGSTDTQYF	TGCGCCAGTGGACAGGGAAGCACAGATACGCAGTATTTT
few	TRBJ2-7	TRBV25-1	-	CASKTRDSYEQYF	TGTGCCAGCAAGACGAGGGACTCCTACGAGCAGTACTTC
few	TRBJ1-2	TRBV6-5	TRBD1	CASSYLPGQGYGYTF	TGTGCCAGCAGCTACCTCCCGGGACAGGGCTATGGCTACACCTTC
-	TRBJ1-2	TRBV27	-	CASRQAARNYGYTF	TGTGCCAGCAGACAGGCCGCGCGAAACTATGGCTACACCTTC
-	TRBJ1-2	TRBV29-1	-	CSVPTPGGGYTF	TGCAGCGTTCCCACCCCGGGGGGTGGCTACACCTTC
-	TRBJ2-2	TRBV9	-	CASRRSVSNTGELFF	TGTGCCAGCAGGCGAAGCGTATCGAACACCGGGGAGCTGTTTTTT
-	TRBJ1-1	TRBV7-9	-	CASSLHQTNTEAFF	TGTGCCAGCAGCTTACACCAAACTAACACTGAAGCTTTCTTT
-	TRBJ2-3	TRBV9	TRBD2	CASSVVWTSGTDTQYF	TGTGCCAGCAGCGTAGTTTGGACTAGCGGCACAGATACGCAGTATTTT
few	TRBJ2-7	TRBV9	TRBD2	CASSVGLAEGYEQYF	TGTGCCAGCAGCGTAGGACTAGCGGAGGGCTACGAGCAGTACTTC
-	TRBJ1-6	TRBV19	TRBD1	CASKGQQSSYNSPLHF	TGTGCCAGTAAGGGACAGCAAAGCTCCTATAATTCACCCCTCCACTTT
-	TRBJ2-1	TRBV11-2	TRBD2	CASSLGVSPSGRTGEQFF	TGTGCCAGCAGCTTGGGGGTATCCCCTAGCGGGAGGACAGGTGAGCAGTTCTTC
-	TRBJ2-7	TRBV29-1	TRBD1	CSVILGQGGYEQYF	TGCAGCGTTATTCTAGGACAGGGAGGATACGAGCAGTACTTC
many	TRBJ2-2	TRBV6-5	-	CASSLDPTGELFF	TGTGCCAGCAGTTTAGATCCCACCGGGGAGCTGTTTTTT
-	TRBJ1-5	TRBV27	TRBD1	CASSIGQGHQPQHF	TGTGCCAGCAGTATTGGACAGGGACATCAGCCCCAGCATTTT